This T cell receptor (beta chain) was captured in a study of shared clonotypes between healthy human individuals. General study findings and limits: In several donors, around 4.8% of naive CD4 clonotypes appeared in common. Despite large depth, sorted-subset datasets appeared incompletely sequenced.

V shed 3 bases and J shed 3 bases, with 12 bases lying between them. CDR1 and CDR2 from the germline V gene are SGHTA and FQGTGA. The CDR3 extends over 14 amino acids. As for this clone: Its antigen is not known.

Each cell subset's genomic DNA was divided evenly among several immunoSEQ plates. When replicate PCRs were run on sorted subsets, they used around 200 ng DNA, some 29,000 T cell genomes. The repertoire was sequenced with immunoSEQ multiplex PCR; TCRdb's copy has only in-frame clones and lacks some. The sample records about 2.4 million clones, 90% to 95% being singletons. Sequencing used naive CD4+ T cells from PBMCs. Subset meaning: CD45RA+ positively selected. V usage is TRBV7-3 and J usage is TRBJ2-7; unclear D gene. The sequence came from a man aged 18 to 29 in good health. Some clones in this sample may be carry-over from other donors' samples. The CDR3 spells CASSFLPLGYEQYF. CDR3 nucleotides: TGTGCCAGCAGCTTTTTGCCCCTCGGCTACGAGCAGTACTTC.